The 24 T cell receptor beta chains in this list originate from one sample, sequenced in a study of blood T cell repertoires in COVID-19. TCRdb's table, derived via immunoSEQ multiplex PCR, lists solely in-frame clones and lacks some. The sample yields a few hundred thousand clones, roughly nine tenths seen once. The source material was PBMCs or T cells enriched from blood (not recorded which). The receptor source for this set is a woman between 35 and 50 years old who had been exposed to COVID-19.

The rearrangement links TRBV19 to TRBJ1-2, with unresolved D. Germline assignment: CDR1 LNHDA and CDR2 SQIVND (reference sequence). The ends were cut back, 4 bases at V and 6 bases at J, with 15 bases in the middle. The CDR3 has 14 residues. This CDR3 is CASSTLTRTHGYTF. The CDR3 nucleotides are TGTGCCAGTAGTACGTTGACTCGTACCCATGGCTACACCTTC.

The gene calls are TRBV7-2 and TRBJ2-1; 7 bases are a match to TRBD2. In germline, CDR1 is SGHTA, CDR2 FQGNSA. This CDR3 is built from 14 residues. The junction had 5 bases not matched to a gene; V was cut back by 2 bases and J by 7 bases. CDR3 coding DNA: TGTGCCAGCAGCTTACTAGCGGTAGGAAATGAGCAGTTCTTC. This codes for CASSLLAVGNEQFF.

J is TRBJ1-1 and V is TRBV5-1; D perhaps matches TRBD1 (6 bases). Germline V gene lookup returns CDR1 SGHRS and CDR2 YFSETQ. The CDR3 is made up of 12 amino acids. Between the trimmed V and J ends, which lost 7 bases and 4 bases, there was a span of 11 bases. CDR3 loop: CASGGGATEAFF. The CDR3 nucleotides read TGCGCCAGCGGCGGGGGCGCCACTGAAGCTTTCTTT.

The chain couples TRBV24-1 to TRBJ2-2; 9 bases agree with TRBD1. CDR3 size: 15 residues. V shed 5 bases, J shed 4 bases, and the junction held 4 bases outside the gene matches. Germline CDR1 is KGHDR and CDR2 is SFDVKD. In nucleotides, the CDR3 is TGTGCCACCAGTGGTGGGGGACAGGGCACCGGGGAGCTGTTTTTT. Residues: CATSGGGQGTGELFF.

The chain links TRBV27 to TRBJ1-2, with TRBD1 matching over 8 bases. The germline gives CDR1 MNHEY, CDR2 SMNVEV (reference sequence). The junction had 7 bases not matched to a gene; V was cut back by 6 bases and J by 4 bases. This CDR3 spans 14 amino acids. The DNA for the CDR3 is TGTGCCAGCAGGATGACAGGGGCTGGCTATGGCTACACCTTC. The encoded protein is CASRMTGAGYGYTF.

The rearrangement uses TRBV5-1 and TRBJ2-6, with 7 bases identical to TRBD2. The CDR3 contains 18 residues. Germline values: CDR1 SGHRS, CDR2 YFSETQ. Trimming cost V 0 bases and J 0 bases; bases outside gene matches: 6. DNA for the CDR3: TGCGCCAGCAGCTTGGTATGGGGCGGGAGCTCTGGGGCCAACGTCCTGACTTTC. As protein: CASSLVWGGSSGANVLTF.

V gene TRBV12-5 combines with J gene TRBJ1-1; 7 bases align to TRBD1. The germline CDR1 and CDR2 sequences are LGHNT and FRNRAP. The J segment lost 3 bases and the V segment lost 3 bases, leaving 7 bases of the junction unmatched. The CDR3 totals 15 residues. The CDR3 reads CASGFSQGLDTEAFF. In nucleotides, the CDR3 is TGTGCTAGTGGTTTTTCACAGGGGCTTGACACTGAAGCTTTCTTT.

CDR3 loop: CASSQSEYTQYF. The CDR3 region has the DNA TGTGCCAGCAGTCAATCAGAATATACGCAGTATTTT. The rearrangement links TRBV12-3 or TRBV12-4 to TRBJ2-3; D unclear. Deletions cut 5 bases from V and 7 bases from J, with 10 bases between. CDR3 length: 12 residues.

This clone is a singleton in its sample. The chain recombines TRBV27 with TRBJ1-2; TRBD1 matches at 7 bases. Germline trimming cut 3 bases from V and 3 bases from J; bases unmatched to any gene: 22. CDR3 length: 20 amino acids. Germline V CDR1 and CDR2: MNHEY, SMNVEV (reference sequence). The CDR3 spells CASSFGKFRTGPARDYGYTF. CDR3 DNA sequence: TGTGCCAGCAGTTTTGGGAAGTTCCGGACAGGACCCGCAAGGGACTATGGCTACACCTTC.

The rearrangement uses TRBV27 and TRBJ2-7; the match to TRBD1 covers 7 bases. Germline CDR1 is MNHEY and CDR2 is SMNVEV (reference sequence). The CDR3 covers 14 residues. V shed 6 bases, J shed 3 bases, and the junction held 8 bases outside the gene matches. The CDR3 protein is CASRAGTDFYEQYF. The CDR3 DNA sequence: TGTGCCAGCAGGGCCGGGACAGACTTCTACGAGCAGTACTTC.

CDR3 sequence (DNA): TGTGCCAGCAGCACCTCCCCGACAGGGGGCAGCTCTGGGGCCAACGTCCTGACTTTC. Residues: CASSTSPTGGSSGANVLTF. This chain links TRBV21-1 with TRBJ2-6; the D call TRBD1 from the table was never checked on the DNA. TRBV21-1 is noted as a pseudogene. The CDR3 is 19 amino acids.

The chain is built from TRBV7-2 and TRBJ2-3, with 12 bases identical to TRBD2. Germline V CDR1 and CDR2: SGHTA, FQGNSA. Unmatched junction bases numbered 11, after V lost 6 bases and J lost 1 base. The CDR3 has 18 amino acids. CDR3 loop: CASRPSLAGGLGTDTQYF. CDR3 DNA sequence: TGTGCCAGCAGACCCTCACTAGCGGGAGGACTCGGCACAGATACGCAGTATTTT.

The V gene is TRBV2, the J gene TRBJ1-1; 9 bases fit TRBD1. The CDR3 covers 14 residues. V shed 7 bases and J 0 bases; nucleotides not matched to a gene: 3. Germline V gene sequence: CDR1 SNHLY, CDR2 FYNNEI. The CDR3 sequence is CASTTGGMNTEAFF. The CDR3 nucleotides read TGTGCCAGCACCACAGGGGGCATGAACACTGAAGCTTTCTTT.

The rearrangement links TRBV5-1 to TRBJ2-5, with 9 bases aligning to TRBD1. This CDR3 contains 15 residues. Trimming at V came to 4 bases and at J to 2 bases, leaving 6 bases not matched to a gene. Germline loops: CDR1 SGHRS, CDR2 YFSETQ. CDR3 nucleotides: TGCGCCAGCAGCCTGGGACAGGGAGGTCAAGAGACCCAGTACTTC. This translates into CASSLGQGGQETQYF.

The chain uses TRBV12-3 or TRBV12-4 and TRBJ2-7, with D tentatively TRBD1 (5 bases). The CDR3 totals 13 residues. V lost 3 bases, J lost 2 bases, and 8 bases lay in between. DNA for the CDR3: TGTGCCAGCAGTTTCACAGGCCCCTACGAGCAGTACTTC. It codes for CASSFTGPYEQYF.

This clone was detected only once. The genes are TRBV11-3 and TRBJ1-1; 7 bases are a match to TRBD1. This CDR3 is built from 17 residues. Unmatched junction bases numbered 13, after V lost 0 bases and J lost 6 bases. The germline CDR1 and CDR2 sequences are SGHNT and YENEEA. In nucleotides, the CDR3 is TGTGCCAGCAGCTTAGAGGGGTGGGCAGGGGGTTGGTCTGAAGCTTTCTTT. Its translation: CASSLEGWAGGWSEAFF.

In its sample, this clone was seen once. The V and J genes are TRBV7-2 and TRBJ1-4; TRBD1 matches at 7 bases. V dropped 5 bases and J dropped 4; count of bases not matched to a gene: 7. Per germline, CDR1 SGHTA and CDR2 FQGNSA. The CDR3 runs 15 residues. The CDR3 DNA sequence: TGTGCCAGCAGCATTCAACAGGGGCTTAATGAAAAACTGTTTTTT. It codes for CASSIQQGLNEKLFF. Full variable domain (remainder filled in from reference TRBV7-2 and TRBJ1-4): GAGVSQSPSNKVTEKGKDVELRCDPISGHTALYWYRQSLGQGLEFLIYFQGNSAPDKSGLPSDRFSAERTGGSVSTLTIQRTQQEDSAVYLCASSIQQGLNEKLFFGSGTQLSVL.

This chain joins TRBV15 and TRBJ2-7; the D gene is possibly TRBD2 (5 bases). The CDR3 runs 14 residues. The ends were cut back, 1 base at V and 2 bases at J, with 9 bases in the middle. Germline lookup yields CDR1 LNHNV and CDR2 YYDKDF (reference sequence). CDR3 in DNA: TGTGCCACCAGCAGAGGCAGAGGGCCCTACGAGCAGTACTTC. It yields the protein CATSRGRGPYEQYF.

The chain links TRBV18 to TRBJ1-1; maybe TRBD1 (5 bases). V shed 5 bases and J shed 5 bases, with 18 bases lying between them. Germline lookup yields CDR1 KGHSH and CDR2 LQKENI. The CDR3 length is 15 residues. The CDR3 sequence is CASSSTRGGVTEAFF. CDR3 nucleotides: TGTGCCAGCTCATCTACCCGGGGGGGGGTAACTGAAGCTTTCTTT.

With regard to this clone: At one end, the junction sequence differs from germline, possibly due to a read error. The rearrangement links TRBV18 to TRBJ2-3, with D possibly TRBD2 on 6 matching bases. CDR1 is KGHSH and CDR2 is LQKENI in the germline V gene. The CDR3 runs to 14 residues. This CDR3 is CATNARRGTDTQYF. As DNA, the CDR3 is TGTGCCACAAACGCCCGGAGGGGCACGGATACGCAGTATTTT.

About this clone: A junction end diverges from the germline sequence, so it may reflect a read error. The chain carries TRBV7-7 and TRBJ1-4; 10 positions agree with TRBD1. The V gene's germline CDR1 is SSHAT and CDR2 FNYEAQ (reference sequence). The CDR3 length is 15 residues. CDR3 loop: CASSLGTGAGEKLFF. The CDR3 DNA follows: TGTGCTAGCAGCCTGGGGACAGGGGCGGGCGAAAAACTGTTTTTT.

The gene calls are TRBV5-4 and TRBJ1-6; D is unresolved. The V gene's germline CDR1 is SGHNT and CDR2 YYREEE (reference sequence). The V end lost 4 bases, the J end lost 1 base, and 6 bases lay between the germline ends. The length of the CDR3 is 14 residues. This chain's CDR3 is CASSHGSYNSPLHF. CDR3 bases: TGTGCCAGCAGCCACGGGTCCTATAATTCACCCCTCCACTTT.

This chain uses TRBV19 with TRBJ2-1; weak D call: TRBD2 (5 bases). The CDR3 is made up of 21 amino acids. The ends were cut back, 1 base at V and 1 base at J, with 26 bases in the middle. Looked up from germline, CDR1 is LNHDA and CDR2 is SQIVND (reference sequence). CDR3 residues: CASSIVFRGAANPGSYNEQFF. For the CDR3, the DNA is TGTGCCAGTAGTATAGTGTTCCGGGGAGCGGCCAACCCGGGGTCCTACAATGAGCAGTTCTTC.

The chain employs TRBV10-2 and TRBJ1-2, with 7 bases that match TRBD1. This CDR3 has 13 amino acids. The germline V gene has CDR1 WSHSY and CDR2 SAAADI. Trimming at V came to 8 bases and at J to 4 bases, leaving 7 bases not matched to a gene. CDR3 sequence: CASRRQGAYGYTF. Written as DNA, the CDR3 is TGCGCCAGCCGGAGACAGGGAGCCTATGGCTACACCTTC.